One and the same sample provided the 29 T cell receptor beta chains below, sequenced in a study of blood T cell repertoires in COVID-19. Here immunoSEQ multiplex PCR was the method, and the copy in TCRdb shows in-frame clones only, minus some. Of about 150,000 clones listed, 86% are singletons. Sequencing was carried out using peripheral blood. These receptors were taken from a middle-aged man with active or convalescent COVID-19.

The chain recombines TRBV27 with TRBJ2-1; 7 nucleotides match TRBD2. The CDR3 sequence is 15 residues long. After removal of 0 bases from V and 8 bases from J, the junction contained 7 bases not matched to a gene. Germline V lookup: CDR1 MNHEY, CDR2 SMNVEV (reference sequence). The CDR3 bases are TGTGCCAGCAGTTTATCGGGGGGGTATGGTGATGAGCAGTTCTTC. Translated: CASSLSGGYGDEQFF.

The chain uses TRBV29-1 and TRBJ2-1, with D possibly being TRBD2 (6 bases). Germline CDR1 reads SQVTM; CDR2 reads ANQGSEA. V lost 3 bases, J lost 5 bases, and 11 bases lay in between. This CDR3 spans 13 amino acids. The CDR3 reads CSVDREPHNEQFF. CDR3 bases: TGCAGCGTTGATCGGGAGCCCCACAATGAGCAGTTCTTC.

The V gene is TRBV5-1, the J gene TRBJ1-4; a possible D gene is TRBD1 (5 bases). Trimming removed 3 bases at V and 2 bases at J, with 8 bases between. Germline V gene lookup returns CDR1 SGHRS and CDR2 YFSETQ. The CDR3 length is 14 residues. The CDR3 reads CASSWAGTNEKLFF. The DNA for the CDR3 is TGCGCCAGCAGCTGGGCAGGGACTAATGAAAAACTGTTTTTT.

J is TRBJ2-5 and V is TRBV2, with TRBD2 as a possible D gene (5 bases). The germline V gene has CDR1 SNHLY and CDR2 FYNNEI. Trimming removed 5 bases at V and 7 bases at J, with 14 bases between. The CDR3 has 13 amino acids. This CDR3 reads CASSRAVEGTQYF. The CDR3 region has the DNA TGTGCCAGCAGTCGAGCCGTCGAGGGGACCCAGTACTTC.

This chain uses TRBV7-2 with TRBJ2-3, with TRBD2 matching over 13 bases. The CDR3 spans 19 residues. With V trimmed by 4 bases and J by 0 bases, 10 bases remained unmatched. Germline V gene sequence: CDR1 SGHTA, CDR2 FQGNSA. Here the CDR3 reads CASSSDWTSGSSSTDTQYF. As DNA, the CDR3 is TGTGCCAGCAGCTCCGATTGGACTAGCGGGAGCTCTAGCACAGATACGCAGTATTTT.

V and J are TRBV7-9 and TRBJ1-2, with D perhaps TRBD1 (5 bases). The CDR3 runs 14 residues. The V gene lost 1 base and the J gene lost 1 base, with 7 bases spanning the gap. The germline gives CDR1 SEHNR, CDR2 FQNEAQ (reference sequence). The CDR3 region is CASSLGQNNYGYTF. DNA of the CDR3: TGTGCCAGCAGCTTAGGACAGAATAACTATGGCTACACCTTC.

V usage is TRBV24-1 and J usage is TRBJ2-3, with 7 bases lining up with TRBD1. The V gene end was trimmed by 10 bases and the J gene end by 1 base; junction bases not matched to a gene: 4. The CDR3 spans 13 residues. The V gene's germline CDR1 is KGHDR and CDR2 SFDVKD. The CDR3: CATVGQGTDTQYF. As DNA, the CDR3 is TGTGCCACGGTTGGACAGGGCACAGATACGCAGTATTTT.

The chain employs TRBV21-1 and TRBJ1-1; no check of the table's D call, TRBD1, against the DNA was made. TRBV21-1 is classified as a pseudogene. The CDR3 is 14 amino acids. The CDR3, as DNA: TGTGCCAGCCTCTCTCTTGTACAGGGTACTGAAGCTTTCTTT. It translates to CASLSLVQGTEAFF.

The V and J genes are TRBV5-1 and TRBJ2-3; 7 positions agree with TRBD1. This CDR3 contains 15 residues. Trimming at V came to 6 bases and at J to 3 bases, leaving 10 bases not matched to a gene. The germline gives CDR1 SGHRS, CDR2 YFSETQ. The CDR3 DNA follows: TGCGCCAGCACCCCAGGGGGTCAAGGGACAGATACGCAGTATTTT. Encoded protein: CASTPGGQGTDTQYF. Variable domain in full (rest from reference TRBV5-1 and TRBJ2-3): KAGVTQTPRYLIKTRGQQVTLSCSPISGHRSVSWYQQTPGQGLQFLFEYFSETQRNKGNFPGRFSGRQFSNSRSEMNVSTLELGDSALYLCASTPGGQGTDTQYFGPGTRLTVL.

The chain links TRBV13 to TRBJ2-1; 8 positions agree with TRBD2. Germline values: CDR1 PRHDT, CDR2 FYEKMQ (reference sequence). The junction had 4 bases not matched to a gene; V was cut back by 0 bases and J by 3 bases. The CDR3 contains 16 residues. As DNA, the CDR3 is TGTGCCAGCAGCTTAGGATTCAGCGGGAGCTACAATGAGCAGTTCTTC. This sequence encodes CASSLGFSGSYNEQFF. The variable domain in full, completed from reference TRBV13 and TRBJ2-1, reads AAGVIQSPRHLIKEKRETATLKCYPIPRHDTVYWYQQGPGQDPQFLISFYEKMQSDKGSIPDRFSAQQFSDYHSELNMSSLELGDSALYFCASSLGFSGSYNEQFFGPGTRLTVL.

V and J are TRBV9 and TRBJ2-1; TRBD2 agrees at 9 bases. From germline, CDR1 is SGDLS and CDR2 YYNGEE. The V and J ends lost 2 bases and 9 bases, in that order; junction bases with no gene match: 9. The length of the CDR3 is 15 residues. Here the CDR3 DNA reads TGTGCCAGCAGCGTTCAAGCGGGAGGTCTCAGTGAGCAGTTCTTC. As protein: CASSVQAGGLSEQFF.

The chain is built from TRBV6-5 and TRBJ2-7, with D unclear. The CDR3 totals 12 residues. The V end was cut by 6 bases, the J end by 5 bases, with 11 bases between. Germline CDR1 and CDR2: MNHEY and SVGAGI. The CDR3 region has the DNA TGTGCCAGCAGGAAACCAAACAACGAGCAGTACTTC. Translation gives CASRKPNNEQYF.

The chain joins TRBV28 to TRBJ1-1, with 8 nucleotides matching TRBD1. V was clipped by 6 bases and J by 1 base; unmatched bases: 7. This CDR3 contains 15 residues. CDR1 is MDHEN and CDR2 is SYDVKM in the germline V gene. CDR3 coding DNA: TGTGCCAGCAGCCCGAGGACAGGGTCGAACACTGAAGCTTTCTTT. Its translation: CASSPRTGSNTEAFF.

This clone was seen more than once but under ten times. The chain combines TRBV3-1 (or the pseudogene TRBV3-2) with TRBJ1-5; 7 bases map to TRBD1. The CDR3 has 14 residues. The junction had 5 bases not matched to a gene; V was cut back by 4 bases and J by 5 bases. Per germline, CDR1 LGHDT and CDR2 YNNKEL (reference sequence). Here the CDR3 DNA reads TGTGCCAGCAGCCCCCAGACAGGGCATCAGCCCCAGCATTTT. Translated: CASSPQTGHQPQHF.

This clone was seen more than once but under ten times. CDR3 DNA: TGTGCCAGCAGCCTCGGGGGGGAGGGTACCTACAATGAGCAGTTCTTC. Amino acids: CASSLGGEGTYNEQFF. The chain is built from TRBV11-2 and TRBJ2-1, with 8 bases lining up with TRBD2. V lost 5 bases, J lost 2 bases, and 8 bases stayed unmatched. This CDR3 contains 16 residues. CDR1 and CDR2 (germline): SGHAT, FQNNGV.

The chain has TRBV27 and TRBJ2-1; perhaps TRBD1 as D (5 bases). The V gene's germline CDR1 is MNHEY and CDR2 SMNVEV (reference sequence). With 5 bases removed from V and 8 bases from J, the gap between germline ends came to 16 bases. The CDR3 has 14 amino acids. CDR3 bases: TGTGCCAGCAGTGCCCGGGCCCAGGGCTATGAGCAGTTCTTC. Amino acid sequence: CASSARAQGYEQFF.

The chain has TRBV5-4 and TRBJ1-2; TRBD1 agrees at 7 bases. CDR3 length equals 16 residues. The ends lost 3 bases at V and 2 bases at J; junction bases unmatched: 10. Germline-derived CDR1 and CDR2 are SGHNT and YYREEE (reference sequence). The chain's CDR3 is CASSSGTASSNYGYTF. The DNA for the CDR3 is TGTGCCAGCAGCTCTGGGACAGCCTCTTCCAACTATGGCTACACCTTC.

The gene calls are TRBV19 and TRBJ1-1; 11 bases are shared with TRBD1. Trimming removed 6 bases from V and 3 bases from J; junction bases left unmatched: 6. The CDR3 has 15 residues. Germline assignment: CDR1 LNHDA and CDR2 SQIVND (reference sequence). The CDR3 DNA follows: TGTGCCAGTAGCCAAAGGACAGGGGGCTACACTGAAGCTTTCTTT. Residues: CASSQRTGGYTEAFF.

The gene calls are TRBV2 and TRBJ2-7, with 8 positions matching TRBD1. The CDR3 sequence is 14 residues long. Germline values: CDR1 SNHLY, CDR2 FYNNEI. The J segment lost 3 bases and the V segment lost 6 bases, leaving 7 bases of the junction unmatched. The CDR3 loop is CASRPQGANYEQYF. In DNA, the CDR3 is TGTGCCAGCAGACCCCAGGGGGCCAACTACGAGCAGTACTTC.

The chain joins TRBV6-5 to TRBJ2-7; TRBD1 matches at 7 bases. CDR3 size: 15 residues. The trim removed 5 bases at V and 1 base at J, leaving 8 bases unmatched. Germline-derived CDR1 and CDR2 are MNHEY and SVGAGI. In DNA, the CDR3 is TGTGCCAGCAGTCCCGGACAGGAGCTATCCTACGAGCAGTACTTC. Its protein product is CASSPGQELSYEQYF.

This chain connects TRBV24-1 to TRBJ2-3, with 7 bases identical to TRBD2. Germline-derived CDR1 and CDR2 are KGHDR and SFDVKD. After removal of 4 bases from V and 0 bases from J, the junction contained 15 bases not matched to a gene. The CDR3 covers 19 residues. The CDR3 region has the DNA TGTGCCACCAGTGACGCCTCTGGGGGGAGGGCACTCAGCACAGATACGCAGTATTTT. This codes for CATSDASGGRALSTDTQYF.

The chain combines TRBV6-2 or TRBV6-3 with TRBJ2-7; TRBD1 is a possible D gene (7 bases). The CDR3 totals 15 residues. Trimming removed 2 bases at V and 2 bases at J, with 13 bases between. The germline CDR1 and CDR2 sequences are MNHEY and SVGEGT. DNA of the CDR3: TGTGCCAGCAGTTACGCGGGACAGAGAGCCTACGAGCAGTACTTC. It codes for CASSYAGQRAYEQYF.

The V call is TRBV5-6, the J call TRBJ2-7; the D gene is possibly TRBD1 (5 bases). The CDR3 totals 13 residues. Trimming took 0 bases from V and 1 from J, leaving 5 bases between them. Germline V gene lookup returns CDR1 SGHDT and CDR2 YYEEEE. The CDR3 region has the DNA TGTGCCAGCAGCTTGGGACAGTCCTACGAGCAGTACTTC. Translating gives CASSLGQSYEQYF.

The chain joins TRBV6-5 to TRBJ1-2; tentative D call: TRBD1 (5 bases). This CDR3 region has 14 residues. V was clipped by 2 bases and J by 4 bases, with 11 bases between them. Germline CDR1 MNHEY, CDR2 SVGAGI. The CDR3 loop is CASSYDSKGYGYTF. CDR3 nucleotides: TGTGCCAGCAGTTACGACAGTAAGGGCTATGGCTACACCTTC.

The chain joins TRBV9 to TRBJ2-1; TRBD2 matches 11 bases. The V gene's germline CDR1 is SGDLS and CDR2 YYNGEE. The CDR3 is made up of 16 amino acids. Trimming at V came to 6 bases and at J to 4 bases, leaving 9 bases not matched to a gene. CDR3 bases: TGTGCCAGCACCAAGACCGGGACTAGCGGATACAATGAGCAGTTCTTC. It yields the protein CASTKTGTSGYNEQFF.

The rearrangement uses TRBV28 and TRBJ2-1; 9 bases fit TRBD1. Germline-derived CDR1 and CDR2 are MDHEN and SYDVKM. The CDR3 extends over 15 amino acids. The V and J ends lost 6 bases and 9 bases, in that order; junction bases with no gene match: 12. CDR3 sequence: CASSRRDRDSSEQFF. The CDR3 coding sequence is TGTGCCAGCAGCCGCCGGGACAGGGATTCTTCTGAGCAGTTCTTC.

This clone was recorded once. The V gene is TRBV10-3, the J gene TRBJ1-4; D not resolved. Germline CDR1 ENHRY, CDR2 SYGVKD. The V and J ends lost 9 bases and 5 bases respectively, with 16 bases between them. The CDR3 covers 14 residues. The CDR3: CAIPREIINEKLFF. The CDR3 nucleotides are TGTGCCATTCCGAGGGAGATCATCAATGAAAAACTGTTTTTT.

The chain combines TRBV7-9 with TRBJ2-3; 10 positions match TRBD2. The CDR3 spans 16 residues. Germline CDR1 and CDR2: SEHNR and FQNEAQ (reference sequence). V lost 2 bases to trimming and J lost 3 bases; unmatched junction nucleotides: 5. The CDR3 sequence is CASSLSGLADTDTQYF. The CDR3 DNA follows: TGTGCCAGCAGCTTAAGCGGACTAGCGGATACAGATACGCAGTATTTT.

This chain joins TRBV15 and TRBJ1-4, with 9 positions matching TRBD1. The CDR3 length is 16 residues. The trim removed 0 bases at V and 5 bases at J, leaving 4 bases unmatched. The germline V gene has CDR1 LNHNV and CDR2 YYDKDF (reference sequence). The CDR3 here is CATSRDIGTGNEKLFF. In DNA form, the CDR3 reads TGTGCCACCAGCAGAGATATTGGGACAGGGAATGAAAAACTGTTTTTT.